This passage covers 10 T cell receptor beta chains from one sample sequenced in a study of early T cells in non-severe SARS-CoV-2 infection. TCRdb re-analysed the 5' RACE reads in MiXCR, keeping a single row per CDR3 protein. Of around 80,000 distinct CDR3 sequences listed, roughly 15% are singletons. Specimen: whole blood. These receptors came from an adult who was a healthcare worker with PCR-confirmed SARS-CoV-2 infection or an uninfected control (not recorded which).

This clonotype was counted at least ten times. This chain joins TRBV10-3 and TRBJ2-7, with 9 nucleotides matching TRBD1. V dropped 3 bases and J dropped 5; count of bases not matched to a gene: 8. Germline CDR1 and CDR2: ENHRY and SYGVKD. The CDR3 totals 15 residues. The CDR3: CAISDPGTGKDEQYF. The CDR3 DNA reads TGTGCCATCAGTGACCCCGGGACAGGGAAAGACGAGCAGTACTTC.

This clonotype was picked up many times. V is TRBV7-9 and J is TRBJ2-1; either TRBD1 or TRBD2 may supply D (5 bases each). The CDR3 runs to 18 residues. CDR1 and CDR2 from the germline V gene are SEHNR and FQNEAQ (reference sequence). Trimming stripped 6 bases from V and 0 bases from J, with 21 bases between. The CDR3 spells CASSPGRGSLSSYNEQFF. CDR3 nucleotide sequence: TGTGCCAGCAGTCCGGGACGGGGATCGCTTAGCTCCTACAATGAGCAGTTCTTC. The whole variable domain, filled in from reference TRBV7-9 and TRBJ2-1, reads DTGVSQNPRHKITKRGQNVTFRCDPISEHNRLYWYRQTLGQGPEFLTYFQNEAQLEKSRLLSDRFSAERPKGSFSTLEIQRTEQGDSAMYLCASSPGRGSLSSYNEQFFGPGTRLTVL.

This clonotype was counted only a few times. The V gene is TRBV4-3, the J gene TRBJ2-2, with D uncertain. Trimming removed 4 bases from V and 3 bases from J, with 6 bases in between. Germline assignment: CDR1 LGHNA and CDR2 YSLEER. The CDR3 covers 13 residues. CDR3 in DNA: TGCGCCAGCAGCCCCGGCCACACCGGGGAGCTGTTTTTT. It specifies CASSPGHTGELFF.

The sample holds a few counts of this clonotype. The J gene is TRBJ2-1, the V gene TRBV20-1, with D tentatively TRBD2 (5 bases). This CDR3 is built from 14 residues. Trimming took 6 bases from V and 4 from J, leaving 16 bases between them. Germline V gives CDR1 DFQATT, CDR2 SNEGSKA (reference sequence). CDR3 protein: CSALSDQTYNEQFF. CDR3 bases: TGCAGTGCCCTTAGCGATCAGACATACAATGAGCAGTTCTTC.

V usage is TRBV6-6 and J usage is TRBJ2-1; no clear D. V lost 6 bases and J 8 bases, leaving 8 bases between the germline ends. There are 11 residues in the CDR3. The germline V gene encodes CDR1 MNHNY and CDR2 SVGAGI (reference sequence). The CDR3 region is CASSRDDEQFF. In nucleotides, the CDR3 is TGTGCCAGCAGCCGTGATGATGAGCAGTTCTTC.

There are many counts of this clonotype. This sequence joins TRBV14 and TRBJ1-2; D gene unclear. The V and J ends lost 2 bases and 4 bases respectively, with 14 bases between them. CDR1 is SGHDN, CDR2 FVKESK, per germline. CDR3 length equals 15 residues. The CDR3 nucleotides read TGTGCCAGCAGCCAACTCCCGGGCCCAACCTATGGCTACACCTTC. Its protein product is CASSQLPGPTYGYTF.

This clonotype was observed many times. The gene calls are TRBV7-2 and TRBJ1-2, with D unclear. The V gene lost 2 bases and the J gene lost 6 bases, with 10 bases spanning the gap. This CDR3 contains 13 residues. Germline assignment: CDR1 SGHTA and CDR2 FQGNSA. Here the CDR3 DNA reads TGTGCCAGCAGCTTAAATCAGAACCATGGCTACACCTTC. It encodes CASSLNQNHGYTF.

This clonotype has a handful of counts. The gene calls are TRBV12-3 or TRBV12-4 and TRBJ1-2; tentative D call: TRBD1 (5 bases). V lost 3 bases and J lost 8, with 13 bases in between. CDR3 length equals 13 residues. CDR3 in amino acids: CASSFGAGTGYTF. Written as DNA, the CDR3 is TGTGCCAGCAGTTTTGGGGCGGGCACCGGCTACACCTTC.

V and J are TRBV5-1 and TRBJ2-2, with 12 positions matching TRBD1. CDR1 and CDR2 from the germline V gene are SGHRS and YFSETQ. The CDR3 totals 16 residues. Losses at the gene ends were 7 bases for V and 5 bases for J; bases not matched to a gene: 9. The CDR3 here is CASGPGQGATTGELFF. CDR3 bases: TGCGCCAGCGGACCGGGACAGGGGGCGACGACCGGGGAGCTGTTTTTT.

In its sample, this clonotype was seen a few times. V and J are TRBV11-2 and TRBJ2-3; D may be TRBD2 (7 bases). This CDR3 region has 16 residues. Per germline, CDR1 SGHAT and CDR2 FQNNGV. V lost 3 bases, J lost 2 bases, and 15 bases lay in between. The CDR3 DNA sequence: TGTGCCAGCAGCTTCATGGGAGGGGGGCCCACAGATACGCAGTATTTT. Protein: CASSFMGGGPTDTQYF.